Listed below are T cell receptor beta chains from one sample, sequenced in a study of T cells after yellow fever vaccination. TCRdb reprocessed the 5' RACE reads with MiXCR, giving one entry per CDR3 protein. The table lists about 400,000 distinct CDR3 sequences, roughly 6.1% of them singletons. The starting material was PBMCs, obtained 5 days after the yellow fever booster vaccination. The receptors come from a man younger than 40 who received the YFV17D yellow fever vaccine. CDR3s include the opening cysteine and the closing phenylalanine or tryptophan. D genes are given only for firm matches. The size field is filled for only some rows; it gives once, few, many or a size class.

J gene: TRBJ2-1
V gene: TRBV2
D gene: .
clone size: .
CDR3 DNA: TGTGCCAGCAGGGGGGATGAGCAGTTCTTC
CDR3 protein: CASRGDEQFF

J gene: TRBJ1-1
V gene: TRBV7-9
D gene: .
clone size: few
CDR3 DNA: TGTGCCAGCAGCTTTCAAATCCACACTGAAGCTTTCTTT
CDR3 protein: CASSFQIHTEAFF

J gene: TRBJ1-5
V gene: TRBV7-8
D gene: TRBD1
clone size: many
CDR3 DNA: TGTGCCAGCAGCTCAGGGACAGCCTATCAGCCCCAGCATTTT
CDR3 protein: CASSSGTAYQPQHF

J gene: TRBJ2-1
V gene: TRBV5-1
D gene: TRBD2
clone size: many
CDR3 DNA: TGCGCCAGCAGCTTTAGCGGGAGAAGCGATGAGCAGTTCTTC
CDR3 protein: CASSFSGRSDEQFF

J gene: TRBJ2-3
V gene: TRBV12-3/TRBV12-4
D gene: .
clone size: .
CDR3 DNA: TGTGCCAGCAGAGACCTACAGATAAACACAGATACGCAGTATTTT
CDR3 protein: CASRDLQINTDTQYF

J gene: TRBJ2-5
V gene: TRBV3-1
D gene: .
clone size: few
CDR3 DNA: TGTGCCAGCAGCCAAGAGTCTATCGGAGAGACCCAGTACTTC
CDR3 protein: CASSQESIGETQYF

J gene: TRBJ2-7
V gene: TRBV5-6
D gene: TRBD1
clone size: .
CDR3 DNA: TGTGCCAGCAGCTTGGTGGTCGGACAGGCCATCTACGAGCAGTACTTC
CDR3 protein: CASSLVVGQAIYEQYF

J gene: TRBJ2-2
V gene: TRBV12-3/TRBV12-4
D gene: TRBD2
clone size: many
CDR3 DNA: TGTGCCAGCAGTTTAACTAGCGGGAGGGCCGGGGAGCTGTTTTTT
CDR3 protein: CASSLTSGRAGELFF

J gene: TRBJ1-3
V gene: TRBV20-1
D gene: TRBD1
clone size: few
CDR3 DNA: TGCAGTGTCCAGGGGGCGAGGGGAAACACCATATATTTT
CDR3 protein: CSVQGARGNTIYF

J gene: TRBJ2-5
V gene: TRBV5-4
D gene: TRBD2
clone size: few
CDR3 DNA: TGTGCCAGCAGTCGGACTAGCGGGAGGCCAGGAGAGACCCAGTACTTC
CDR3 protein: CASSRTSGRPGETQYF

J gene: TRBJ2-6
V gene: TRBV3-1
D gene: .
clone size: .
CDR3 DNA: TGTGCCAGCACCCGGGCCACATCCCGCTCTGGGGCCAACGTCCTGACTTTC
CDR3 protein: CASTRATSRSGANVLTF

J gene: TRBJ2-1
V gene: TRBV27
D gene: .
clone size: few
CDR3 DNA: TGTGCCAGCAGTTTAGGTATTAGGAGGAGCTCCTACAATGAGCAGTTCTTC
CDR3 protein: CASSLGIRRSSYNEQFF

J gene: TRBJ2-7
V gene: TRBV5-4
D gene: .
clone size: few
CDR3 DNA: TGTGCCAGTTCGAGGGGAAACAACTACGAGCAGTACTTC
CDR3 protein: CASSRGNNYEQYF

J gene: TRBJ2-1
V gene: TRBV10-3
D gene: .
clone size: .
CDR3 DNA: TGTGCCATCAGGGACAGTTACAATGAGCAGCTCTTC
CDR3 protein: CAIRDSYNEQLF

J gene: TRBJ1-2
V gene: TRBV6-5
D gene: TRBD1
clone size: many
CDR3 DNA: TGTGCCACTGGACAGGATATGGGCTACACCTTC
CDR3 protein: CATGQDMGYTF

J gene: TRBJ2-1
V gene: TRBV28
D gene: TRBD2
clone size: few
CDR3 DNA: TGTGCCAGCAGTTTACCGGGACTAGCGGGAAAGGTTGAGCAGTTCTTC
CDR3 protein: CASSLPGLAGKVEQFF

J gene: TRBJ2-5
V gene: TRBV7-2
D gene: .
clone size: many
CDR3 DNA: TGTGCCAGCAGCTTAGTCTGGGGAGGAGAGACCCAGTACTTC
CDR3 protein: CASSLVWGGETQYF

J gene: TRBJ2-7
V gene: TRBV29-1
D gene: .
clone size: few
CDR3 DNA: TGCAGCGCCGTCTCTAGGGACGAGCAGTACTTC
CDR3 protein: CSAVSRDEQYF

J gene: TRBJ2-3
V gene: TRBV27
D gene: .
clone size: few
CDR3 DNA: TGTGCCAGCAGTTTCGGACTTCACAGCACAGATACGCAGTATTTT
CDR3 protein: CASSFGLHSTDTQYF

J gene: TRBJ2-1
V gene: TRBV5-4
D gene: TRBD2
clone size: few
CDR3 DNA: TGTGCCAGCAGCCCAACGCTTGGGCTAGCGGAAATTGAGCAGTTCTTC
CDR3 protein: CASSPTLGLAEIEQFF

J gene: TRBJ2-7
V gene: TRBV6-5
D gene: .
clone size: .
CDR3 DNA: TGTGCCAGCAGTTACCGACGGACAGCCGAGCAGTACTTC
CDR3 protein: CASSYRRTAEQYF

J gene: TRBJ2-7
V gene: TRBV20-1
D gene: TRBD2
clone size: few
CDR3 DNA: TGCAGTGCTAGCAAATTACTAGCGGAGGCGGGCGAGCAGTACTTC
CDR3 protein: CSASKLLAEAGEQYF

J gene: TRBJ2-7
V gene: TRBV28
D gene: .
clone size: many
CDR3 DNA: TGTGCCAGCAGCCCGACTGTTCGTGTCTCCTACGAGCAGTACTTC
CDR3 protein: CASSPTVRVSYEQYF

J gene: TRBJ2-7
V gene: TRBV7-9
D gene: .
clone size: .
CDR3 DNA: TGTGCCAGCGACCGGGGCGGGGACCTCTCCTGGGACTACGAGCAGTACTTC
CDR3 protein: CASDRGGDLSWDYEQYF